Reported below is one TCR beta chain. Produced via immunoSEQ multiplex PCR; TCRdb's table is partial and in-frame only. The sample has 85,000 or so clones; approximately 95% are singletons. The data originate from a study of technical replicates of blood from four donors. Trimming removed 3 bases at V and 0 bases at J, with 14 bases between. The length of the CDR3 is 16 residues. The germline V gene encodes CDR1 MDHEN and CDR2 SYDVKM. V is TRBV28 and J is TRBJ1-1, with TRBD1 as a possible D gene (6 bases). This clonotype was obtained from a human donor in good health. The source material was T cells isolated from PBMCs. The CDR3 protein is CASSFGQGKMNTEAFF. In nucleotides, the CDR3 is TGTGCCAGCAGTTTCGGCCAGGGGAAAATGAACACTGAAGCTTTCTTT.